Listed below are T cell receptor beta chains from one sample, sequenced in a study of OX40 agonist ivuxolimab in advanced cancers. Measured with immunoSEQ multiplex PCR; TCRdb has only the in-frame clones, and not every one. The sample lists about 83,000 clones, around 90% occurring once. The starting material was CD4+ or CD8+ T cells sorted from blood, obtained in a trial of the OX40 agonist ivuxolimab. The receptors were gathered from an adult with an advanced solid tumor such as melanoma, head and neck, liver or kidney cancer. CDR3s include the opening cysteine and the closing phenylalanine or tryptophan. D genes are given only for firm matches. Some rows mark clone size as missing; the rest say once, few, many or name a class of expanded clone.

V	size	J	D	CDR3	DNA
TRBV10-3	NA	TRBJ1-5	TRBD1	CATTGTVESNQPQHF	TGTGCCACAACCGGGACAGTCGAAAGCAATCAGCCCCAGCATTTT
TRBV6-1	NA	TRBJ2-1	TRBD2	CASSESAGSGNEQFF	TGTGCCAGCAGTGAATCAGCGGGGAGCGGGAATGAGCAGTTCTTC
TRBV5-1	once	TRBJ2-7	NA	CASSLGQYEQYF	TGCGCCAGCAGCTTGGGACAGTACGAGCAGTACTTC
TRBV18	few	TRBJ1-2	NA	CASSPLEGNYGYTF	TGTGCCAGCTCACCACTGGAGGGAAACTATGGCTACACCTTC
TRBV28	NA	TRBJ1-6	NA	CASLQRDSPLHF	TGTGCCAGCCTGCAAAGGGATTCACCCCTCCACTTT
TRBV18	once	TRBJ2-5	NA	CASSPPVSQETQYF	TGTGCCAGCTCACCACCAGTTAGTCAAGAGACCCAGTACTTC
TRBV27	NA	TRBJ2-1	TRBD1	CASRQGTKAYNEQFF	TGTGCCAGCCGACAGGGGACCAAAGCCTACAATGAGCAGTTCTTC
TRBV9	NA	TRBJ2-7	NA	CASSVAPEGQGRDEQYF	TGTGCCAGCAGCGTAGCCCCGGAGGGGCAGGGGCGGGACGAGCAGTACTTC
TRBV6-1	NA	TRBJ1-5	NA	CASSEAGAVSNQPQHF	TGTGCCAGCAGTGAAGCAGGGGCCGTTAGCAATCAGCCCCAGCATTTT
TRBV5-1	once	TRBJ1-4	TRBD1	CASSLDPTGGQEKLFF	TGCGCCAGCAGCTTGGATCCGACAGGGGGGCAGGAAAAACTGTTTTTT
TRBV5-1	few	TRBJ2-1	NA	CASSLAPSSDEQFF	TGCGCCAGCAGCTTGGCCCCTAGCTCGGATGAGCAGTTCTTC
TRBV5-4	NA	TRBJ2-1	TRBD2	CASSLRLAGYNEQFF	TGTGCCAGCAGCTTACGACTAGCGGGGTACAATGAGCAGTTCTTC
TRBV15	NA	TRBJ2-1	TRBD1	CATSSEDRVYNEQFF	TGTGCCACCAGCAGTGAGGACAGGGTCTACAATGAGCAGTTCTTC
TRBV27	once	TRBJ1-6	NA	CASSFSSYNSPLHF	TGTGCCAGCAGTTTCAGCTCCTATAATTCACCCCTCCACTTT
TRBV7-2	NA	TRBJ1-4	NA	CASSLGGNRNEKLFF	TGTGCCAGCAGCTTAGGTGGAAACCGGAATGAAAAACTGTTTTTT
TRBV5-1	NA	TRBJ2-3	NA	CASSLIGGISTDTQYF	TGCGCCAGCAGCTTGATTGGCGGGATAAGCACAGATACGCAGTATTTT
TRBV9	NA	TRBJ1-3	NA	CASSVVPTSNSGNTIYF	TGTGCCAGCAGCGTAGTCCCGACAAGCAACTCTGGAAACACCATATATTTT
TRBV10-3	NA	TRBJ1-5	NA	CAISESNQPQHF	TGTGCCATCAGTGAGAGTAATCAGCCCCAGCATTTT
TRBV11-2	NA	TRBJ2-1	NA	CASSLDLVVREQFF	TGTGCCAGCAGCTTAGATCTTGTAGTCAGGGAGCAGTTCTTC
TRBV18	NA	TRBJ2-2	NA	CASSPTLSPANTGELFF	TGTGCCAGCTCACCTACACTTTCCCCAGCGAACACCGGGGAGCTGTTTTTT
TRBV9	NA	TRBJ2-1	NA	CASSVPPYNEQFF	TGTGCCAGCAGCGTCCCTCCCTACAATGAGCAGTTCTTC
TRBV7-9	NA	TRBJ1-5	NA	CASSLGGTSNQPQHF	TGTGCCAGCAGCTTAGGAGGGACCAGCAATCAGCCCCAGCATTTT
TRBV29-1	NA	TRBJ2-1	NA	CSVERGRRGVYEQFF	TGCAGCGTTGAACGGGGGCGACGAGGGGTATATGAGCAGTTCTTC
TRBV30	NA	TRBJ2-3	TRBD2	CAWRFPGLVTDTQYF	TGTGCCTGGAGATTTCCGGGACTAGTGACAGATACGCAGTATTTT
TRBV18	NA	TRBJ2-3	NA	CASSPALPIFTDTQYF	TGTGCCAGCTCACCAGCCCTGCCGATATTCACAGATACGCAGTATTTT
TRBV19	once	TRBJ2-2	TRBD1	CASTPGQGPTGELFF	TGTGCCAGTACCCCGGGACAGGGCCCCACCGGGGAGCTGTTTTTT
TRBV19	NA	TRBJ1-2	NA	CASSKPGAGVGHGYTF	TGTGCCAGTAGTAAGCCAGGGGCAGGGGTCGGACATGGCTACACCTTC
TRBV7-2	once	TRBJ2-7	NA	CASSLVGYEQYF	TGTGCCAGCAGCTTAGTGGGCTACGAGCAGTACTTC
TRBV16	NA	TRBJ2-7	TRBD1	CASSPSGQPYF	TGTGCCAGCAGCCCCTCGGGACAGCCCTACTTC
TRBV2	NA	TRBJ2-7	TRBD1	CASSGQTGLSGEQYF	TGTGCCAGCAGTGGCCAGACAGGGCTGTCGGGCGAGCAGTACTTC
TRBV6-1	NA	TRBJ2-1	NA	CASSPVRSYNEQFF	TGTGCCAGCAGTCCGGTTAGGTCCTACAATGAGCAGTTCTTC
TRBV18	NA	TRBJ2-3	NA	CASSPNVGETSTDTQYF	TGTGCCAGCTCACCGAACGTAGGCGAAACTAGCACAGATACGCAGTATTTT
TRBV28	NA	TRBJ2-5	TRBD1	CASSPTGPRETQYF	TGTGCCAGCAGCCCGACAGGGCCTCGGGAGACCCAGTACTTC
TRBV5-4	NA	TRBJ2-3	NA	CASSPSTEATDTQYF	TGTGCCAGCAGCCCCTCGACTGAAGCCACAGATACGCAGTATTTT
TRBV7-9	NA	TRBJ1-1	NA	CASSLERTDEAFF	TGTGCCAGCAGCTTAGAACGGACAGATGAAGCTTTCTTT
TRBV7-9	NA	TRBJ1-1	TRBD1	CASSFRDRDTEAFF	TGTGCCAGCAGCTTCCGGGACAGGGACACTGAAGCTTTCTTT
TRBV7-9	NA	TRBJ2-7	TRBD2	CASSPRTSGTYEQYF	TGTGCCAGCAGCCCCCGGACTAGCGGCACCTACGAGCAGTACTTC
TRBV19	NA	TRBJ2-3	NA	CASSSRSAGDTQYF	TGTGCCAGTAGTAGCAGGTCTGCAGGGGATACGCAGTATTTT
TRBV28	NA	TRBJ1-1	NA	CASSFTGLNTEAFF	TGTGCCAGCAGTTTCACAGGGTTGAACACTGAAGCTTTCTTT
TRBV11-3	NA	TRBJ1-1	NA	CASSLGRGSTEAFF	TGTGCCAGCAGCTTAGGACGGGGGTCCACTGAAGCTTTCTTT
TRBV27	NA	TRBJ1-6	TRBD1	CASRAPGQGDSPLHF	TGTGCCAGCAGGGCTCCGGGACAGGGGGATTCACCCCTCCACTTT